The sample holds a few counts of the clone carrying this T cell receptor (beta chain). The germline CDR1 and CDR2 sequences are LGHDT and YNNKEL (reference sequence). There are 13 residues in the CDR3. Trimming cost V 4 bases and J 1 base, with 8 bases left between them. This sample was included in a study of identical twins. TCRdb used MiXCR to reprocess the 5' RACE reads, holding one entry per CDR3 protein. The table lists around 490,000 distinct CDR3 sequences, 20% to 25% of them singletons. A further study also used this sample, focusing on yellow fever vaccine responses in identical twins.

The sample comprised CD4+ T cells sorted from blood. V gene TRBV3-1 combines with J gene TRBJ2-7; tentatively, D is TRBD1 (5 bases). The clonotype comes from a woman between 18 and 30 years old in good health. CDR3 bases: TGTGCCAGCAGCCGCCCAGGGTCCTACGAGCAGTACTTC. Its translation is CASSRPGSYEQYF.